The subject of this entry is one T cell receptor beta chain. Germline loops: CDR1 MDHEN, CDR2 SYDVKM. The CDR3 is made up of 13 amino acids. The V and J ends lost 4 bases and 9 bases, in that order; junction bases with no gene match: 4. The sample comes from a study of cytomegalovirus exposure and HLA in healthy donors. PCR involved 60 Vbeta and 13 Jbeta primers. Some clones are missing from TCRdb's copy, which holds only in-frame ones; the method was immunoSEQ multiplex PCR. This listing includes 150,000 to 200,000 clones. What was sequenced was PBMCs. This rearrangement joins TRBV28 to TRBJ2-1, with 9 positions matching TRBD2. This clonotype was sampled from a boy under 18 in good health and CMV-seronegative. The CDR3 sequence is CASSWTSEVEQFF. CDR3 nucleotide sequence: TGTGCCAGCAGTTGGACTAGCGAGGTTGAGCAGTTCTTC.